This T cell receptor (beta chain) appears in the sequencing data of a study of CD8+CD57+ T cells in acquired aplastic anemia (dated 2018 in TCRdb). As for the study more broadly: Extracted DNA from sorted CD4+ and CD8+ cells averaged around 3.4 ug, ranging from about 0.2 to 30 ug. An average of around 10 million reads for CD4+ cells and roughly 12 million reads for CD8+ cells was obtained from healthy donor samples. General findings and caveats noted by the study authors: Although around 30 CD8+ CDR3 sequences were shared by patients and controls, these sequences appeared highly expressed in patients and within the immunodominant clones of patients. Patients and healthy controls showed no significant difference in CD8+ Simpson's diversity (P=0.060).

Ends trimmed: V by 1 base, J by 6 bases; bases unmatched to a gene: 4. Reading the germline V gene gives CDR1 SGHRS and CDR2 YFSETQ. The CDR3 contains 14 residues, cysteine and phenylalanine counted. Only CDR3 DNA is held: 42 bases, read in frame from base 1. Worth noting for this clonotype: Its antigen is unknown. The input lacks base qualities; no much larger clone sits a single base away.

In this study, sorted CD4+ and CD8+ T cells from the blood of healthy subjects and of severe aplastic anemia patients had their TCR repertoires deep-sequenced. Ficoll-Paque density gradient centrifugation was used to isolate peripheral blood mononuclear cells. Before DNA extraction, CD4+ and CD8+ T cells were sorted with FACS or magnetic beads. Profiling of TCR beta VDJ combinations and CDR3 sequences used genomic DNA as the template. An Illumina HiSeq 2000 was used for TCR repertoire sequencing. As for the authors' bioinformatics: Repertoires were assessed using TRBV/TRBJ rearrangement plots, CDR3 size and DJ length profiles, and Simpson's diversity index. The most abundant DNA sequence in the deep sequencing data was taken as the immunodominant clone. CDR3 amino acid sequences were screened for sharing across subjects and were compared with published repertoires and the VDJdb database. Starting from the raw public reads, TCRdb applied fastp trimming at Q25, assembled clones with MiXCR and retained in-frame beta chains. One record per CDR3 amino acid sequence lists the most common genes and DNA. TCRdb's processing, not the authors', yielded these V and J calls. The sample includes some 190,000 distinct CDR3 sequences, with less than 55% observed a single time. The ten most abundant clones make up about 2.9% of the sample.

The TCR sequence derives from a human donor in good health. Sequencing input: sorted CD4+, CD8+, or CD8+CD57+ T cells (not recorded which) from PBMCs. Here the chain combines TRBV5-1 and TRBJ1-1; 9 junctional bases match TRBD1. The base sequence is TGCGCCAGCAGCTTGACCGGGACAGGGCCTGAAGCTTTCTTT. Translated, it gives CASSLTGTGPEAFF. Reference TRBV5-1 and TRBJ1-1 genes cover what lies past the CDR3, so the full variable domain is KAGVTQTPRYLIKTRGQQVTLSCSPISGHRSVSWYQQTPGQGLQFLFEYFSETQRNKGNFPGRFSGRQFSNSRSEMNVSTLELGDSALYLCASSLTGTGPEAFFGQGTRLTVV.